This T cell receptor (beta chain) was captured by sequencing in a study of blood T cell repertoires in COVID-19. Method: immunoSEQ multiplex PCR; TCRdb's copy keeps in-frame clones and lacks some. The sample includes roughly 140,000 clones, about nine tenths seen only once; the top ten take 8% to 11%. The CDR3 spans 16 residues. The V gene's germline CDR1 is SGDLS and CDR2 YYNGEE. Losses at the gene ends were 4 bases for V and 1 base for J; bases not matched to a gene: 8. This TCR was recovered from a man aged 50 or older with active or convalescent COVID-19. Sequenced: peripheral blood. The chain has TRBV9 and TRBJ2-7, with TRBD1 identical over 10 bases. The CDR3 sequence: CASSYEGQGTSYEQYF. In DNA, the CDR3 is TGTGCCAGCAGCTACGAGGGACAGGGGACTTCCTACGAGCAGTACTTC.